The clone carrying this T cell receptor beta chain was recorded a few times. Its antigen is not known. Read data end 3 residues before the CDR3 end; the end is taken from the germline J gene. Generated by immunoSEQ multiplex PCR, the TCRdb table keeps only in-frame clones and is missing some. This sample comprises 23,000 or so clones, none seen once only. The data were obtained in a study of T cell clonality in common variable immunodeficiency. Study observations and caveats: Compared with controls, CVID subjects had fewer shared TCRbeta clones. In common variable immunodeficiency, TCR beta chains reportedly carried fewer deletions and N-nucleotide insertions.

This CDR3 has 13 amino acids. CDR1 and CDR2 from the germline V gene are SGHRS and YFSETQ. Trimming stripped 7 bases from V and 2 bases from J, with 13 bases between. This rearrangement joins TRBV5-1 to TRBJ2-7, with D possibly matching TRBD1 (6 bases). The sample consisted of peripheral blood mononuclear cells. The receptor's source is a human donor with common variable immunodeficiency. CDR3 loop: CASSRTEAYEQYF. CDR3 DNA (partial): TGCGCCAGCTCTAGGACAGAGGCCTACGAG.